The sequence of this TCR beta chain was determined in a study of T cell responses to AZD1222 COVID-19 vaccine. Study background: It was second doses at about 4 or about 12 weeks that were pooled. The study, taken as a whole, reports: Elevations in Spike-specific TCR breadth and depth followed administration of two AZD1222 doses. Nearly half of spike-specific TCRs reportedly target variant regions that are unmutated in the B.1.351 and B.1.1.7 variants. Vaccine-associated CD4 TCRs spanned spike, dominant at 160-218 and 743-854.

Germline loops: CDR1 SGHNT, CDR2 YENEEA. The CDR3 is 13 amino acids. Deletions cut 5 bases from V and 6 bases from J, with 12 bases between. A note on this clone: The antigen remains unidentified.

Measured with immunoSEQ multiplex PCR; TCRdb has only the in-frame clones, and not every one. The sample yields over 120,000 clones, roughly nine tenths seen once. The receptor was derived from an adult in good health. V usage is TRBV11-3 and J usage is TRBJ2-3; a possible D gene is TRBD2 (6 bases). Sequencing used peripheral blood, obtained on day 0 of AZD1222 vaccination. CDR3 region: CASSKGTSDTQYF. CDR3 bases: TGTGCCAGCAGCAAGGGGACTTCGGATACGCAGTATTTT.